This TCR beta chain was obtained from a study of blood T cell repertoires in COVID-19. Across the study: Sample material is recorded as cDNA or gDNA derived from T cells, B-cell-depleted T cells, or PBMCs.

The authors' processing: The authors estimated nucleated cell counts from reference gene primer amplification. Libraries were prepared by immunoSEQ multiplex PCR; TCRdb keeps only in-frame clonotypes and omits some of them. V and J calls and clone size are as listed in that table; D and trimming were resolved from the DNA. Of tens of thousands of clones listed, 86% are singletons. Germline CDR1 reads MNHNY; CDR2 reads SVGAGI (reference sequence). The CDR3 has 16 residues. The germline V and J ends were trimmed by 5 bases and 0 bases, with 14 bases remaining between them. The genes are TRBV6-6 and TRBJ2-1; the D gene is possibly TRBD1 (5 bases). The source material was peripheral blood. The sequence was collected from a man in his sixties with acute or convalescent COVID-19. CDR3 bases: TGTGCCAGCAGTCCCAGTACAGGTAGCTCCTACAATGAGCAGTTCTTC. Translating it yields CASSPSTGSSYNEQFF.